These 11 T cell receptor beta chains were all obtained from the same sample, sequenced in a study of blood T cell repertoires in COVID-19. Method: immunoSEQ multiplex PCR; TCRdb's copy keeps in-frame clones and lacks some. Of fewer than 20,000 clones in the sample, approximately 90% were seen once. Material: peripheral blood. The receptors derive from a human donor in a cohort sampled during active COVID-19.

The CDR3 sequence is CASSAQVTTNEKLFF. The CDR3 DNA sequence: TGTGCCAGCAGCGCACAGGTTACAACTAATGAAAAACTGTTTTTT. The chain joins TRBV5-5 to TRBJ1-4; a possible D gene is TRBD1 (5 bases). Deletions cut 4 bases from V and 0 bases from J, with 10 bases between. There are 15 residues in the CDR3. CDR1 is SGHKS, CDR2 YYEKEE, per germline (reference sequence).

This clone was seen only once. The chain combines TRBV15 with TRBJ2-3, with D possibly TRBD2 on 6 matching bases. The ends were cut back, 4 bases at V and 2 bases at J, with 16 bases in the middle. Germline CDR1 reads LNHNV; CDR2 reads YYDKDF (reference sequence). The CDR3 has 16 amino acids. The CDR3 loop reads CATSTGSGYLTDTQYF. As DNA, the CDR3 is TGTGCCACCAGCACTGGGAGCGGGTACCTCACAGATACGCAGTATTTT.

The chain combines TRBV12-5 with TRBJ2-5, with a tentative D call TRBD1 (5 bases). Germline lookup yields CDR1 LGHNT and CDR2 FRNRAP. The V gene lost 0 bases and the J gene lost 4 bases, with 18 bases spanning the gap. The CDR3 length is 17 residues. The chain's CDR3 is CASGLVPIPGAVETQYF. The CDR3 DNA sequence: TGTGCTAGTGGTTTGGTACCGATTCCTGGGGCAGTAGAGACCCAGTACTTC.

The chain links TRBV24-1 to TRBJ2-3, with D maybe TRBD1 (6 bases). Per the germline V gene, CDR1 is KGHDR and CDR2 is SFDVKD. The CDR3 spans 13 residues. V shed 4 bases and J shed 8 bases, with 12 bases lying between them. The CDR3 coding sequence is TGTGCCACCAGTGACCCACAGGGCGGTACGCAGTATTTT. This translates into CATSDPQGGTQYF.

This clone was seen only a few times. CDR3 sequence reads: CASSPVQGRSNQPQHF. CDR3 coding DNA: TGTGCCAGCTCACCCGTACAGGGGAGAAGCAATCAGCCCCAGCATTTT. This chain connects TRBV18 to TRBJ1-5, with 7 bases aligning to TRBD1. The germline V gene encodes CDR1 KGHSH and CDR2 LQKENI. The CDR3 is 16 amino acids. J was trimmed by 1 base and V by 3 bases; bases with no gene match: 6.

This clone was found once. This rearrangement joins TRBV20-1 to TRBJ2-7; possible D gene TRBD1, 5 bases. The germline V gene encodes CDR1 DFQATT and CDR2 SNEGSKA (reference sequence). The CDR3 consists of 12 residues. V lost 3 bases and J lost 3, with 9 bases in between. The CDR3 nucleotides are TGCAGTGCTAGTGGAGACAGCTACGAGCAGTACTTC. This encodes CSASGDSYEQYF.

The rearrangement joins TRBV9 to TRBJ2-6; D might be TRBD1 (5 bases). This CDR3 is built from 14 residues. Germline lookup yields CDR1 SGDLS and CDR2 YYNGEE. V lost 0 bases to trimming and J lost 7 bases, with 8 bases between them. The CDR3 loop reads CASSVEGVANVLTF. The CDR3 DNA reads as TGTGCCAGCAGCGTAGAAGGGGTCGCCAACGTCCTGACTTTC.

The genes are TRBV3-1 (or the pseudogene TRBV3-2) and TRBJ2-5; no firm D call. Germline V gene lookup returns CDR1 LGHDT and CDR2 YNNKEL (reference sequence). The length of the CDR3 is 11 residues. V lost 5 bases and J lost 2, with 3 bases in between. CDR3 sequence: CASSTQETQYF. The CDR3 DNA follows: TGTGCCAGCAGCACTCAAGAGACCCAGTACTTC.

V and J are TRBV10-1 and TRBJ2-4; possible D gene TRBD1, 6 bases. The CDR3 extends over 15 amino acids. The V and J ends lost 2 bases and 9 bases respectively, with 17 bases between them. Germline CDR1 reads WNHNN; CDR2 reads SYGVQD (reference sequence). The CDR3 spells CASSETQGNFGIQYF. CDR3 DNA: TGCGCCAGCAGTGAGACTCAGGGGAACTTTGGCATTCAGTACTTC.

The CDR3 here is CASGQGAYEQYF. The CDR3 DNA is TGTGCCAGCGGACAGGGGGCCTACGAGCAGTACTTC. V and J are TRBV2 and TRBJ2-7, with TRBD1 matching 10 bases. V trimming: 8 bases; J trimming: 2 bases; junction bases outside the gene matches: 0. The CDR3 is 12 amino acids. Germline V gene sequence: CDR1 SNHLY, CDR2 FYNNEI.

V and J are TRBV2 and TRBJ1-1; 8 nucleotides align to TRBD1. Losses at the gene ends were 3 bases for V and 1 base for J; bases not matched to a gene: 4. Germline V gene lookup returns CDR1 SNHLY and CDR2 FYNNEI. This CDR3 contains 15 residues. CDR3 protein: CASSETGTGNTEAFF. CDR3 sequence (DNA): TGTGCCAGCAGTGAGACCGGGACAGGGAACACTGAAGCTTTCTTT. The whole variable domain, remainder taken from reference TRBV2 and TRBJ1-1, is EPEVTQTPSHQVTQMGQEVILRCVPISNHLYFYWYRQILGQKVEFLVSFYNNEISEKSEIFDDQFSVERPDGSNFTLKIRSTKLEDSAMYFCASSETGTGNTEAFFGQGTRLTVV.